The rows below give T cell receptor beta chains drawn from one sample of a study of human T cells and chemical hapten exposure. TCRdb re-derived calls from the RACE reads in MiXCR, one entry per CDR3 protein. The sample holds approximately 110,000 distinct CDR3 sequences; 9% to 9.5% are singletons and the top ten take about 3.4%. The sample in question was whole blood, obtained in connection with sensitization to the hapten diphenylcyclopropenone (DPC). The receptors derive from a woman between 40 and 55 years old with alopecia areata. Some clones in this sample may be carry-over from other donors' samples. Both conserved end residues are part of each CDR3. The order of the fields is V gene, D gene, J gene, clone size, CDR3 DNA, CDR3 protein. D genes are given only for firm matches. Size values are once, few and many counts, or a class for expanded clones, and some rows have none.

TRBV7-2,-,TRBJ1-1,few,TGTGCCAGCAGCCCACCGGGGTGGACTGAAGCTTTCTTT,CASSPPGWTEAFF
TRBV4-3,TRBD1,TRBJ1-5,few,TGCGCCAGCAGCCAAGATCTTGGGACAGGGGTTCAGCCCCAGCATTTT,CASSQDLGTGVQPQHF
TRBV20-1,TRBD1,TRBJ1-5,many,TGCAGTGCTAACGGACAGGGCAATCAGCCCCAGCATTTT,CSANGQGNQPQHF
TRBV5-1,TRBD2,TRBJ2-3,many,TGCGCCAGCAGTCGAGCGGGGGCCGCAGATACGCAGTATTTT,CASSRAGAADTQYF
TRBV27,TRBD1,TRBJ1-1,many,TGTGCCAGCAACCGCAGGGGGCTAAAGGATGAAGCTTTCTTT,CASNRRGLKDEAFF
TRBV6-2/TRBV6-3,TRBD1,TRBJ1-2,few,TGTGCCAGCAGTTATTATGGACAGGGCATCAATGGCTACACCTTC,CASSYYGQGINGYTF
TRBV18,-,TRBJ2-1,many,TGTGCCAGCCTCCGGGGGGCCGAAAACAATGAGCAGTTCTTC,CASLRGAENNEQFF
TRBV2,TRBD2,TRBJ2-2,-,TGTGCCAGCAGTGGCACTAGCGGGGGGGCCTTGAACACCGGGGAGCTGTTTTTT,CASSGTSGGALNTGELFF
TRBV6-5,-,TRBJ1-1,many,TGTGCCAGCAGTTCCCCGAGGACGGGCCTTGAAGCTTTCTTT,CASSSPRTGLEAFF
TRBV20-1,-,TRBJ2-5,few,TGCAGTGCTAGAGATGGAGGGGCTGTGGAGACCCAGTACTTC,CSARDGGAVETQYF
TRBV12-3/TRBV12-4,-,TRBJ2-2,many,TGTGCCAGCAGCCCCAGGCGGAACACCGGGGAGCTGTTTTTT,CASSPRRNTGELFF
TRBV12-3/TRBV12-4,-,TRBJ2-2,few,TGTGCCAGCAGTTTCTCCGGGGAGCTGTTTTTT,CASSFSGELFF
TRBV2,-,TRBJ2-5,many,TGTGCCAGCAGTAAGCAGGGATCACGCGAGACCCAGTACTTC,CASSKQGSRETQYF
TRBV12-3/TRBV12-4,-,TRBJ2-2,-,TGTGCCAGCAGTCCCGGGACTGGCGGGGGCTACAGGCCCGGGGAGCTGTTTTTT,CASSPGTGGGYRPGELFF
TRBV6-2/TRBV6-3,-,TRBJ1-2,-,TGTGCCAGCAGTTACCCCCCCCGGGGGGACTATGGCTACACCTTC,CASSYPPRGDYGYTF
TRBV7-8,TRBD1,TRBJ1-5,many,TGTGCCAGCAGCTTCGCCGGGACAGGGGGATTCAATCAGCCCCAGCATTTT,CASSFAGTGGFNQPQHF
TRBV6-5,TRBD2,TRBJ2-3,-,TGTGCCAGCAGTTACTCACTACTGCGGGGGGGCCCAGATACGCAGTATTTT,CASSYSLLRGGPDTQYF